This TCR beta chain was obtained from a study of cytomegalovirus exposure and HLA in healthy donors. 13 Jbeta primers and 60 Vbeta primers were used for the PCR. Clones were read by immunoSEQ multiplex PCR, and TCRdb kept only the in-frame ones, dropping some. This repertoire shows tens of thousands of clones, roughly 80% found once; its top ten account for 3.7%. The CDR3 totals 14 residues. Germline CDR1 is MNHEY and CDR2 is SMNVEV (reference sequence). Trimming removed 5 bases from V and 7 bases from J; junction bases left unmatched: 11. This sequence originates from a man between 25 and 39 years old in good health and CMV-seronegative. This chain connects TRBV27 to TRBJ2-7; 7 nucleotides agree with TRBD2. Specimen: PBMCs. The CDR3 region has the DNA TGTGCCAGCAGTCTTAAGACTAGCCGACGGGAGCAGTACTTC. It codes for CASSLKTSRREQYF.